The next 5 T cell receptor beta chains were all read from a single sample in a study of blood T cells in healthy people across ages. Through a sample-barcoded 5' primer and a J-beta primer mix, a second PCR was run for roughly 6 to 11 cycles. MiXCR, applied by TCRdb to the 5' RACE reads, yields one record per CDR3 protein. The repertoire consists of 1.6 million or so distinct CDR3 sequences, with about 35% occurring once and the leading ten covering approximately 10%. The sequenced sample was blood. Every receptor here comes from a woman under 40 in good health.

The chain recombines TRBV7-2 with TRBJ2-1, with TRBD2 matching 12 bases. V trimming: 1 base; J trimming: 3 bases; junction bases outside the gene matches: 10. Germline V gene sequence: CDR1 SGHTA, CDR2 FQGNSA. The CDR3 contains 19 residues. Written as DNA, the CDR3 is TGTGCCAGCAGCTTAGAGTTGACGGCTAGCGGGAGGGGCTACAATGAGCAGTTCTTC. Amino acids: CASSLELTASGRGYNEQFF.

This clonotype has only a few counts. This rearrangement joins TRBV29-1 to TRBJ1-2, with D tentatively TRBD1 (5 bases). V was pared by 0 bases and J by 2 bases, with 7 bases between. The length of the CDR3 is 13 residues. Germline CDR1 is SQVTM and CDR2 is ANQGSEA. The CDR3 is CSVEDQGNYGYTF. The CDR3 DNA follows: TGCAGCGTTGAAGATCAGGGCAACTATGGCTACACCTTC.

The J gene is TRBJ2-7, the V gene TRBV5-5; no clear D gene. The CDR3 has 15 amino acids. Trimming shortened V by 0 bases and J by 0 bases, and 10 bases separated the two germline ends. Germline-derived CDR1 and CDR2 are SGHKS and YYEKEE (reference sequence). The CDR3 loop is CASSLASARSYEQYF. In nucleotides, the CDR3 is TGTGCCAGCAGCTTGGCCTCGGCGCGCTCCTACGAGCAGTACTTC.

J is TRBJ1-1 and V is TRBV7-9, with D perhaps matching TRBD1 (6 bases). The germline V gene has CDR1 SEHNR and CDR2 FQNEAQ (reference sequence). There are 14 residues in the CDR3. V lost 4 bases to trimming and J lost 5 bases, with 14 bases between them. The CDR3 nucleotides are TGTGCCAGCAGCTCCGAAACAGGGAGTACTGAAGCTTTCTTT. Its translation: CASSSETGSTEAFF.

The V and J genes are TRBV19 and TRBJ2-2, with D unresolved. The V end lost 6 bases, the J end lost 0 bases, and 11 bases lay between the germline ends. The CDR3 totals 15 residues. Germline CDR1 LNHDA, CDR2 SQIVND (reference sequence). CDR3 region: CASRDGRTNTGELFF. The CDR3 coding sequence is TGTGCCAGTAGAGACGGAAGAACGAACACCGGGGAGCTGTTTTTT.